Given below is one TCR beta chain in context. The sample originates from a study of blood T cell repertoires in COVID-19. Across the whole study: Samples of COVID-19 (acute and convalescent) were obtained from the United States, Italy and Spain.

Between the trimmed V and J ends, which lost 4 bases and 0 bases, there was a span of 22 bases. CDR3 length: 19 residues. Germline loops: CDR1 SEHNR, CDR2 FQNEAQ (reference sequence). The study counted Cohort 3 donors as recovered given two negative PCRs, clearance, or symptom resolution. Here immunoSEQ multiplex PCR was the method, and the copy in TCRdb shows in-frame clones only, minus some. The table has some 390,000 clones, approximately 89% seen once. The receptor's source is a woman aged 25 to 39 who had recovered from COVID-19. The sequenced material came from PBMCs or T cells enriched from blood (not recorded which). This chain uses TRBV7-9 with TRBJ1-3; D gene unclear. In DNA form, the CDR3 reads TGTGCCAGCAGCTCCACCCTACCTGGGCAGAATGGCTCTGGAAACACCATATATTTT. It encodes CASSSTLPGQNGSGNTIYF.